This TCR beta chain comes out of a study of Tregs in tolerant kidney transplant recipients. The CDR3 runs 13 residues. The V and J ends lost 5 bases and 6 bases respectively, with 14 bases between them. The germline gives CDR1 SGHRS, CDR2 YFSETQ. The assay was immunoSEQ multiplex PCR, and TCRdb's table has in-frame clones only and misses some. The table lists 95,000 to 120,000 clones, 90% of them singletons, with under 0.35% in the top ten. The chain combines TRBV5-1 with TRBJ1-2, with a weak D call TRBD1 (5 bases). The sample was CD4+ T cells from blood, taken before the transplant. This receptor was obtained from a human donor who received a combined kidney and bone marrow transplant. DNA for the CDR3: TGCGCCAGCAGGCCCACAGGCCGCGATGGCTACACCTTC. Protein sequence: CASRPTGRDGYTF. Variable domain in full (rest from reference TRBV5-1 and TRBJ1-2): KAGVTQTPRYLIKTRGQQVTLSCSPISGHRSVSWYQQTPGQGLQFLFEYFSETQRNKGNFPGRFSGRQFSNSRSEMNVSTLELGDSALYLCASRPTGRDGYTFGSGTRLTVV.